This is a list of T cell receptor beta chains from one sample in a study of blood T cell repertoires in COVID-19. Sequencing was performed with immunoSEQ multiplex PCR; in TCRdb, only in-frame clones are kept and a portion is missing. There are 150,000 or so clones in the sample; 85% to 90% occur only once, and roughly 12% lies in the top ten. Sequencing used peripheral blood. These receptor sequences come from a man aged 18 to 29 with COVID-19, enrolled during active disease. Each CDR3 is given with its conserved first and last residue.

V gene,CDR3 protein
TRBV4-1,CASSLRQDNEKLFF
TRBV6-1,CASSEAILQPQHF
TRBV6-2/TRBV6-3,CASSRPGTGGRHGYTF
TRBV12-3/TRBV12-4,CASSPTGQSYTF
TRBV7-6,CASSLDQRTGANTGELFF
TRBV2,CASRPPSSGRAHEQYF
TRBV9,CASSVVPHATGRNGYTF
TRBV13,CASSGGAGATNEQFF
TRBV27,CASSPRGAQETQYF
TRBV9,CASSARGSTDTQYF
TRBV27,CASSSPGTAKSYEQYF
TRBV9,CASSVVLGSYDTQYF
TRBV27,CASSFGGSDEQYF
TRBV29-1,CSVLGLAGLSYNEQFF
TRBV5-5,CASSLAAGDGETQYF
TRBV6-5,CASSSEAGHTGELFF
TRBV10-1,CASSDERFSYEQYF
TRBV28,CASSGDSSYNEQFF
TRBV4-3,CASSQGGAHSPLHF
TRBV9,CASSATSGPQETQYF
TRBV28,CASSLGERISYNEQFF
TRBV24-1,CATSDDGTAPGNEQFF
TRBV9,CASSVGTPSYEQYF
TRBV28,CASSPLGGGETSSYNEQFF
TRBV4-3,CASSQGATGSTDTQYF
TRBV2,CASSRRVTYEQYF
TRBV6-4,CASSEKGTSDTDTQYF
TRBV12-3/TRBV12-4,CASSLAQGVFF
TRBV28,CAISRDRGPSNTEAFF
TRBV7-9,CASSRRPGLAGEGEQFF
TRBV6-1,CASSVRVPQKREGETQYF
TRBV29-1,CSVEGLAGGSGELFF
TRBV7-3,CASSLTGGKAGAGELFF
TRBV6-1,CASSEALPGVGGPNTEAFF
TRBV7-3,CASSSRQDSPLHF
TRBV10-3,CAISFNHRGDHEQFF
TRBV7-3,CASSLGGQANTEAFF
TRBV11-2,CASSEGGGETQYF
TRBV27,CASSPSVKTGGYTF
TRBV24-1,CATSAPSAGGQETQYF
TRBV2,CASCTGGGNTIYF
TRBV29-1,CSSGGRANTEAFF
TRBV9,CASSAPSGAGSEKLFF
TRBV29-1,CSVEVGSYEQYF
TRBV10-3,CAISASETEAFF
TRBV28,CASSRPGTGKYEQYF